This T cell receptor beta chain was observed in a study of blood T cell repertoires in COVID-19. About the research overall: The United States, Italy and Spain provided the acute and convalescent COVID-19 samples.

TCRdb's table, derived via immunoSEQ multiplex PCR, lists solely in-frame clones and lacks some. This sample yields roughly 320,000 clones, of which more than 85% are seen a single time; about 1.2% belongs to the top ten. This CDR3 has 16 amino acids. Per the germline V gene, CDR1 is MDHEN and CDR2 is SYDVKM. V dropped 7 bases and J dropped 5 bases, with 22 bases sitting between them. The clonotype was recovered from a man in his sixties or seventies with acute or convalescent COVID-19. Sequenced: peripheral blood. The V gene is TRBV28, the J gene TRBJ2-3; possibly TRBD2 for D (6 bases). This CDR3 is CASKGSLYGSGDTQYF. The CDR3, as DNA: TGTGCCAGCAAGGGTTCTCTCTACGGGAGTGGAGATACGCAGTATTTT.